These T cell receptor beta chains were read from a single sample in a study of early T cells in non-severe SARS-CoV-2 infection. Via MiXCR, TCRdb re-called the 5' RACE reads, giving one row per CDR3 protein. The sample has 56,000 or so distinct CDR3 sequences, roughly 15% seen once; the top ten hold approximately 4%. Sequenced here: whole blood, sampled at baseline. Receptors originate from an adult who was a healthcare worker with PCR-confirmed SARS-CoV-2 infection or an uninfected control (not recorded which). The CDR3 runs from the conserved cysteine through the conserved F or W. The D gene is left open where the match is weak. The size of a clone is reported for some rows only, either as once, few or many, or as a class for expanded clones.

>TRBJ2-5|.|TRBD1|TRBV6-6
TGTGCCAGCAGTTCTCCGGGACAGGGCGAGACCCAGTACTTC
CASSSPGQGETQYF
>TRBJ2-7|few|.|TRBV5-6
TGTGCCAGCAGCCCCCAGTGGGGCGGCGAGCAGTACTTC
CASSPQWGGEQYF
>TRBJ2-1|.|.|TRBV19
TGTGCCAGTAGTATAGGTCCGAGCTCCTACAATGAGCAGTTCTTC
CASSIGPSSYNEQFF
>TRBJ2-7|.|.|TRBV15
TGTGCCACCAGCCTTGCCCCCCCCCCCTACGAGCAGTACTTC
CATSLAPPPYEQYF
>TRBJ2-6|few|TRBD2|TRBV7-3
TGTGCCAGCAGCTTAGGCAGGCGGGATATCGGGACTATCCCTGGGGCCAACGTCCTGACTTTC
CASSLGRRDIGTIPGANVLTF
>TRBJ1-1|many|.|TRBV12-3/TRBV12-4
TGTGCCAGCAGTTTGAGGGCAGGGCCCACTGAAGCTTTCTTT
CASSLRAGPTEAFF
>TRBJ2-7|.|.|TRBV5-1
TGCGCCAGCAGTTCTGGACAGCCCGAGGTTCACGAGCAGTACTTC
CASSSGQPEVHEQYF
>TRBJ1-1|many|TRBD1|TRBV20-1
TGCAGTGCTAGGGTATTCCAGGGGGCGCATGCTTTCTTT
CSARVFQGAHAFF
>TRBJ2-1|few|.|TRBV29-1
TGCAGCGTTGAAGTTAGGGTCAATGAGCAGTTCTTC
CSVEVRVNEQFF
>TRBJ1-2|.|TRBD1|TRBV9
TGTGCCAGCAGCTCAGCACAGGGGACCTATGGCTACACCTTC
CASSSAQGTYGYTF
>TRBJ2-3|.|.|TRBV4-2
TGTGCCAGCAGCCAAGGCCAAGCGGGTATAGATACGCAGTATTTT
CASSQGQAGIDTQYF
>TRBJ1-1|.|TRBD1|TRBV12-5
TGTGCTAGTGGTTCCAGGGACAGGGGGAACACTGAAGCTTTCTTT
CASGSRDRGNTEAFF
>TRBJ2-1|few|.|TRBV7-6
TGTGCCAGCAGCTCCCGGGGTAGCGGCACAATGAACCAGTTCTTC
CASSSRGSGTMNQFF
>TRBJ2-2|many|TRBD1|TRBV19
TGTGCCAGTAAAAACCGGGACAGGGAGTTTGGGGAGCTGTTTTTT
CASKNRDREFGELFF
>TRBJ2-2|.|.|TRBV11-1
TGTGCCAGCAGCTTCACAGGAAACACCGGGGAGCTGTTTTTT
CASSFTGNTGELFF
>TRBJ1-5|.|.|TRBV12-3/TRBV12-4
TGTGCCAGCCGAGGGGCACCCAATCAGCCCCAGCATTTT
CASRGAPNQPQHF
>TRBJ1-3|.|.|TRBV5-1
TGCGCCAGCAGCTTGGCCCCAGAGGGAGGTGGAAACACCATATATTTT
CASSLAPEGGGNTIYF
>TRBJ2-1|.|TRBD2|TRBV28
TGTGCCAGCAGAAGCGGGAGGGAGAAAAATGAGCAGTTCTTC
CASRSGREKNEQFF
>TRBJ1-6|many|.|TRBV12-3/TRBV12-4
TGTGCCAGCAGTTTAAGTCTGGGGGGCTCACCCCTCCACTTT
CASSLSLGGSPLHF
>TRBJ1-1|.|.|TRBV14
TGTGCCAGCAGCCAAGTAGTGGGGGCTCCTGAAGTTTTCTTT
CASSQVVGAPEVFF
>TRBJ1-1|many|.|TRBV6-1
TGTGCCAGCAGCTTACAGGGGAACACTGAAGCTTTCTTT
CASSLQGNTEAFF
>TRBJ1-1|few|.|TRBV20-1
TGCAGTGCTAGACCAGGAAGTGAAGCTTTCTTT
CSARPGSEAFF
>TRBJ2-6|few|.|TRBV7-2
TGTGCCAGCAGCTTAGAGACAAGGTCGGAGGCCAACGTCCTGACTTTC
CASSLETRSEANVLTF
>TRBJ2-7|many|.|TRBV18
TGTGCCAGCTCACCACGGCGGGATAACTACGAGCAGTACTTC
CASSPRRDNYEQYF
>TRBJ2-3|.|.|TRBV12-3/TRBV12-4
TGTGCCAGCAGTTGGGACTTTGGGACCGATACGCAGTATTTT
CASSWDFGTDTQYF
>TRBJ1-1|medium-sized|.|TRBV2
TGTGCCAGCAGAATCGGTCTGGACAGGAACACTGAAGCTTTCTTT
CASRIGLDRNTEAFF
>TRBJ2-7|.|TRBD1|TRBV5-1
TGCGCCAGCAGCCCCACCGGGACAGGGGGATTAGAGCAGTACTTC
CASSPTGTGGLEQYF
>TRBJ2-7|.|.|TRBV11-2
TGTGCCAGCAGCTTGCTTAGGGGACCCTACGAGCAGTGCTTC
CASSLLRGPYEQCF
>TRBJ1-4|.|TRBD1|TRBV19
TGTGCCAGTACCGACAGGGCGAAATTAGAAAAACTGTTTTTT
CASTDRAKLEKLFF
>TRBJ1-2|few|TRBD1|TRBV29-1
TGCAGCGCGGGACAGGAGGGAGATGGCTACACCTTC
CSAGQEGDGYTF
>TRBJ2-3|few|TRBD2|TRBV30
TGTGCCTGGAGTGGAGGGACTAGCGGACCTAGCACAGATACGCAGTATTTT
CAWSGGTSGPSTDTQYF